This T cell receptor beta chain was observed in a study of T cells expressing NK-cell markers. General study results and limits: The study left the HCMV specificity of expanded NKG2C+ T cell clones unresolved. Among four donors, these clonotypes also ranked first in the CD3+CD56-NKG2C+ fraction. In more than five donors, dominant CD3+CD56+NKG2C+ clonotypes ranked among the top 10 CD8+ clonotypes.

In regard to this clonotype: Its target is not known.

UMI-tagged 5'RACE template switching yielded the TCR beta cDNA. TCRdb derives one entry per CDR3 protein from the 5' RACE reads, leaving out DNA. The listing contains around 380,000 distinct CDR3 sequences. CDR3 length equals 12 residues. The germline gives CDR1 DFQATT, CDR2 SNEGSKA (reference sequence). The rearrangement joins TRBV20-1 to TRBJ1-1. The specimen sequenced was blood T cells: a sorted CD56 or NKG2C T cell subset, CD4+ or CD8+ T cells, or bulk PBMC T cells (not recorded which). This receptor was taken from a woman aged 45-59 years in good health. The CDR3 loop is CSAPSEGFEAFF.